This entry describes one T cell receptor beta chain. This clone occurred once. Its antigen is not yet known. Base qualities are not recorded, but no much larger clone differs from it by a single base. The library came from the immunoSEQ multiplex PCR assay. The multiplex PCR relied on a mix of 60 forward primers for TCR Vbeta segments and 13 reverse primers for TCR Jbeta segments. A multiplex PCR assay on genomic DNA amplified the CDR3 region of rearranged TCR beta genes. The amplified TCR beta libraries were sequenced on the Illumina HiSeq System as 87-base-pair reads. The paper's processing steps were these. A later analysis tallied roughly 80 million unique TCR beta chains across the 666 repertoires, and about 12 million of those chains were shared by two or more donors. To remove PCR and sequencing errors, raw reads were error-corrected and collapsed into unique sequences using a nearest-neighbor algorithm that merged closely related sequences. To assign V, D and J gene segments, CDR3 sequences were aligned to IMGT reference sequences. For a sequence to be retained, a match of at least six nucleotides to both a V gene segment and a J gene segment was required. A rearrangement counted as productive if the CDR3 had no stop codons and remained in frame with V and J, and every other rearrangement counted as non-productive. CDR3 was defined by IMGT convention, running from the second conserved V-encoded cysteine to the conserved J-encoded phenylalanine. The earlier analysis of a few hundred of the donors excluded sequences that lacked an unambiguous match to a single V gene segment. An earlier analysis of several hundred of the donors called V segments functional above 56.7% productive rearrangements and segregating when the between-donor standard deviation exceeded 5%. A statistical classification framework was built to diagnose cytomegalovirus status from the catalog of TCR beta chain sequences. In a later analysis, V and J genes were assigned by comparing TCR nucleotide sequences against IMGT/GENE-DB human TR gene sequences. In a later analysis, CDR3 sequences and most-parsimonious VDJ recombination scenarios were assigned using the TCRdist pipeline. In a later analysis, each TCR beta chain was defined by its CDR3 amino acid sequence together with its V-gene family, and reads without a unique V-gene family were excluded. A later analysis removed 600 or so highly shared, low-generation-probability nucleotide sequences to deal with suspected cross-contamination and a sequencing artifact. A later analysis calculated a clonal expansion index for each public chain from normalized within-repertoire ranks of inferred template counts. In a later analysis, generation probabilities were computed using a VDJ recombination model fitted to out-of-frame rearrangements, and the results were checked against IGoR. A later analysis scored TCR-TCR, TCR-HLA and TCR-CMV co-occurrence with hypergeometric tests, applying a repertoire-size bias correction to TCR pairs. In a later analysis, false discovery rates were estimated by permuting HLA or CMV assignments 20 times. A later analysis grouped co-occurring TCRs with DBSCAN, adding TCRdist sequence similarity when clustering within HLA-allele-positive subsets. Repertoires with fewer than 30,000 or more than 120,000 public chains were left out of co-occurrence clustering, as were about 5 repertoires with anomalous nucleotide sharing. Sourced from immuneACCESS, this table was stored by TCRdb with only in-frame sequences that have V and J called. A share of the clones is absent; for the studies checked, an unresolved V gene accounts for under half, and the remainder has no known explanation. V, J and clone size derive from that table, while D and trimming were established from the DNA sequence. Recorded for this sample are roughly 190,000 clones; approximately 83% of them occurred a single time. The ten most abundant clones make up roughly 10% of the sample.

In total, roughly 670 healthy bone marrow donors made up the cohort. All cohort members were sampled while nominally healthy, although unrecorded immune exposures were likely present. The donor was CMV seropositive and belonged to the group of 250 to 300 seropositive cohort members. A peripheral blood sample was provided by each donor, and peripheral blood mononuclear cells were used for TCR beta sequencing. The Qiagen DNeasy Blood Extraction Kit was used to extract genomic DNA from the blood cell samples. The sample comes from a study of cytomegalovirus exposure and HLA in healthy donors (TCRdb year 2017). The study in broad terms: In an earlier analysis of under 600 of the donors, about 260 Gb of sequence data and 117 million unique TCR beta sequences from roughly 190 million T cells were reported. Approximately 310 gigabases of sequencing data and 70 million to 95 million unique TCR sequences made up an early release that covered fewer than 650 HLA-typed donors. The genetic ancestry cluster associated with self-reported Caucasian donors included about 84% of the approximately 400 genotyped donors. The aim of the study was to test whether cataloging public T cell receptors could identify signatures of past pathogen exposure. The T cell repertoires of 666 subjects were profiled by immunosequencing and related to cytomegalovirus serostatus. A separate validation cohort of roughly 130 different subjects was used in addition to the roughly 640-subject first cohort. To predict cytomegalovirus infection status, the study combined high-throughput TCR immunosequencing, statistical association of individual TCRs with disease status, and machine learning. In a later analysis, previously published TCR beta repertoires from about 670 donors were re-analyzed and high-resolution HLA genotyping was added so that TCR occurrence patterns could be studied. Rather than using new phenotypic data, the later analysis identified candidate immune exposures from TCR beta sequences and from how often those sequences occurred across donors. To decide whether each TCR beta V gene segment behaved as functional or pseudogenic, an earlier analysis of several hundred of the donors relied on high-throughput TCR beta sequencing. Alongside the repertoire data, information on donor age, sex, ethnicity and CMV serostatus was compiled. A later genetic analysis used genome-wide SNP genotypes for about three fifths of the 666 donors, treating that subset as a discovery cohort. All discovery cohort repertoires had been generated on a single sequencing platform. HLA typing included class I and class II loci at four-digit resolution. Typing coverage varied by locus: about 629-640 donors for A, B, C, DRB1 and DQB1; more than 500 for DQA1; some 610 for DPA1; roughly 450 for DPB1. Because of strong linkage in the cohort, four to six DR-DQ haplotypes were treated as single units for association and clustering. Among around 400 genotyped donors of the cohort, an average of roughly 230,000 unique TCR beta nucleotide sequences was sequenced per donor, of which about 18% were non-productive. What the authors observed across the whole study: The sequencing pipeline was judged likely to have produced a cluster of highly shared sequence variants as a technical artifact. Some IMGT-functional V segments, including TRBV6-2 and TRBV6-3, could not be told apart with the 87-base-pair reads, so those segments were excluded. Because HLA typing was missing for some donors at each locus, association tests included only the typed subset. Most TCR sequences were seen in very few donors, while some public TCRs were found in many individuals. In a later analysis, most CMV-associated TCR beta chains were found to appear HLA-restricted, with HLA associations seemingly driven largely by CMV exposure. According to a later analysis, parvovirus B19, influenza, CMV and Epstein-Barr virus appeared linked to several top co-occurrence clusters. Some 15 rarely observed V segments, including chromosome 9 orphons, were excluded from the earlier analysis of about 600 of the donors because counts were too low. A later analysis found that TCR association rates varied across HLA loci, with DRB1 alleles showing the most associated TCRs and HLA-C alleles the fewest. In an earlier analysis of around 500 of the donors, most TCR beta V segments appeared in productive rearrangements about 87% or about 30% of the time, broadly matching IMGT annotations. V-gene and J-gene trimming of TCR beta chains was associated with a missense DCLRE1C variant in a later genetic analysis, and the association was replicated in an independent cohort. Correlated functional status among segregating V segments might reflect linkage disequilibrium, but an unknown experimental factor could not be ruled out. The authors suggested that the approach could potentially be extended to other disease states and immunological phenotypes. Specific HLA alleles were associated with 15,000 to 20,000 TCR beta sequences at a false discovery rate of 0.05 in a later analysis. The presence/absence analyses assumed that sequencing depth was roughly uniform across donors, and that assumption may not be true. According to a later genetic analysis, donors in an Asian-associated ancestry cluster had fewer N-insertions in productive TCRs than the approximately 630-donor mean. The classifier was reported to diagnose cytomegalovirus status with high specificity and sensitivity in both the original and validation cohorts. A further reported finding was that TCR beta sequences accurately predicted the HLA-A and HLA-B alleles for most subjects in the first cohort. In a later analysis, HLA-associated TCR beta chains were found to be more clonally expanded and to have lower generation probabilities than equally common non-associated chains. A few of the identified cytomegalovirus-associated TCR beta chains were confirmed in vitro to be specific for cytomegalovirus antigens. The cohort was sequenced for TCR beta chains only, and without alpha or paired-chain data the features that could be detected were limited. A total of fewer than 200 TCR beta chains were listed by the study as associated with cytomegalovirus. Strong co-occurrence of HLA alleles, especially DR and DQ, made assigning TCR associations to individual alleles difficult. CMV serostatus was the only immune exposure information available for the cohort.

The CDR3 sequence holds 14 residues, the cysteine and phenylalanine included. The retained sequence is limited to the CDR3, 42 bases, with the frame set at the first base. Trimming at the junction amounts to 1 base on V and 4 bases on J, and the germline ends lie 13 bases apart. For CDR1 and CDR2, the germline V gene lists SQVTM and ANQGSEA. The sequence is built from TRBV29-1 and TRBJ1-2, and the D gene may be TRBD1, 5 bases matching. Sequenced input: PBMCs. The receptor was derived from a woman in her forties or fifties in good health and CMV-seropositive. In nucleotides, the sequence is TGCAGCGTTGAAGTGCCCCACAGGAGCTATGGCTACACCTTC. It translates to CSVEVPHRSYGYTF.